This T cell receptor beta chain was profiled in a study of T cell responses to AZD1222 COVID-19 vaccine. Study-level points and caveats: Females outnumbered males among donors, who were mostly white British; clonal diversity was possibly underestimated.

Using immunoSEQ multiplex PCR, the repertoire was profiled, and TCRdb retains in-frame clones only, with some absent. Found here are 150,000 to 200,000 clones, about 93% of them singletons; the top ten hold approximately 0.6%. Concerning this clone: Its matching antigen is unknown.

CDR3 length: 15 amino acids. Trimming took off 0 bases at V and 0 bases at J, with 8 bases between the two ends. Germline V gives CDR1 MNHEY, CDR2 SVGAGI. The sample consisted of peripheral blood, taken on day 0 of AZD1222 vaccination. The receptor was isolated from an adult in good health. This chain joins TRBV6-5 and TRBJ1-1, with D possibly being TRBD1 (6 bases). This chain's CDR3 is CASSYSTGLNTEAFF. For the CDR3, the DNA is TGTGCCAGCAGTTACTCGACAGGTCTGAACACTGAAGCTTTCTTT.